This T cell receptor beta chain was observed in a study of CD8 T cells in Susac syndrome. This clonotype was recorded only once. Trimming took 1 base from V and 3 from J, leaving 13 bases between them. CDR3 length: 16 residues. CDR1 and CDR2 (germline): MNHEY, SMNVEV (reference sequence). Random hexamers were used to reverse transcribe an amount of about 0.45 to 1 ug RNA. TCRdb itself ran the immunoSEQ multiplex PCR reads through MiXCR, one entry per CDR3 protein. In the table there are over 350,000 distinct CDR3 sequences, approximately 85% of which are singletons. V is TRBV27 and J is TRBJ1-5; D might be TRBD1 (6 bases). The receptor comes from a human donor with multiple sclerosis. The sample comprised CD8+ T cells from PBMCs. The CDR3 here is CASSLLAGEHNQPQHF. The CDR3 DNA sequence: TGTGCCAGCAGTTTATTAGCAGGGGAGCACAATCAGCCCCAGCATTTT.